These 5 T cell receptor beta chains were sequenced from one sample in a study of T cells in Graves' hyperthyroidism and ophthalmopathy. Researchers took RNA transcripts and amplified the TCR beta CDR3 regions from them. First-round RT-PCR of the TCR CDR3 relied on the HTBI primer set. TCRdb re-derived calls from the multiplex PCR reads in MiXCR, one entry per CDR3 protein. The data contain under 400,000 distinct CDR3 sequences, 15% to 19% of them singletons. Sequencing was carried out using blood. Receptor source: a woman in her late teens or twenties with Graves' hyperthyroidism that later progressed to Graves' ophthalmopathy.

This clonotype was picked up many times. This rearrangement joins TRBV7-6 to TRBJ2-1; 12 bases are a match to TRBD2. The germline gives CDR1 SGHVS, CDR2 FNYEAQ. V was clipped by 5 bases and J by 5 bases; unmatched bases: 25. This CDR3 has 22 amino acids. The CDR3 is CASSRGIGTRLAGDLGDNEQFF. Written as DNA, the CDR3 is TGTGCCAGCAGCCGGGGGATTGGAACGAGACTAGCGGGAGATTTGGGCGACAATGAGCAGTTCTTC.

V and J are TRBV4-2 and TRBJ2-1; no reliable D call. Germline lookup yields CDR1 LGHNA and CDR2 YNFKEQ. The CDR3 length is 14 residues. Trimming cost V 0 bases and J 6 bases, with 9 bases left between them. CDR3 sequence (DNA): TGTGCCAGCAGCCAAGATTTCCAGGTCAATGAGCAGTTCTTC. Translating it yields CASSQDFQVNEQFF.

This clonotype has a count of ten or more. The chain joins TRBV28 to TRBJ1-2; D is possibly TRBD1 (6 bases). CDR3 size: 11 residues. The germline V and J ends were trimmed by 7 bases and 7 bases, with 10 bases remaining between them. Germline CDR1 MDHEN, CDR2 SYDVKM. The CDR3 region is CASTLRGGYTF. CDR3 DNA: TGTGCCAGCACCCTCAGGGGTGGCTACACCTTC.

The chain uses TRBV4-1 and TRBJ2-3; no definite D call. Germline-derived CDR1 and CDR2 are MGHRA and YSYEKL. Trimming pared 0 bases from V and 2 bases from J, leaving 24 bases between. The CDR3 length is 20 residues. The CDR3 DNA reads TGCGCCAGCAGCCAAGAAGGGCGAGGAGTCGGACGACGTCACACAGATACGCAGTATTTT. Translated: CASSQEGRGVGRRHTDTQYF.

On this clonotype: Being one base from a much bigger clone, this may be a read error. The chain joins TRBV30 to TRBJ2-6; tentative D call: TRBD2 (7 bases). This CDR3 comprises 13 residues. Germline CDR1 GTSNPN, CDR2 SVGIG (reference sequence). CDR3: CAWSGGGADVLTF. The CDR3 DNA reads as TGTGCCTGGAGTGGTGGGGGGGCCGACGTCCTGACTTTC. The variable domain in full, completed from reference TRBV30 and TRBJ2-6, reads SQTIHQWPATLVQPVGSPLSLECTVEGTSNPNLYWYRQAAGRGLQLLFYSVGIGQISSEVPQNLSASRPQDRQFILSSKKLLLSDSGFYLCAWSGGGADVLTFGAGSRLTVL.